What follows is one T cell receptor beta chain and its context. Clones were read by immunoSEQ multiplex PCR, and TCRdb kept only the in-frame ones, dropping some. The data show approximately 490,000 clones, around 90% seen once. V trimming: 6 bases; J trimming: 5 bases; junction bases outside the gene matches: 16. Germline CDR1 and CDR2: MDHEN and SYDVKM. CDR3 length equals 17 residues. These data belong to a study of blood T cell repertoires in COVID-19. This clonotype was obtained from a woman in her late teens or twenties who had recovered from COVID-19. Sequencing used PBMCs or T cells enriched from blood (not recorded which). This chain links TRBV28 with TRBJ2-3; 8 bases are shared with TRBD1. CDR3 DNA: TGTGCCAGCAGCACGCGTGTCAGGGGGCCTTCGATAGATACGCAGTATTTT. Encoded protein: CASSTRVRGPSIDTQYF.